This TCR beta chain was captured in a study of cytomegalovirus exposure and HLA in healthy donors. The wider study: Findings of an earlier analysis included over 95 million unique TCR beta sequences from 190 million or so T cells.

General study points: In vitro testing confirmed a few CMV-associated chains as specific for CMV antigens. Highly shared sequence variants in one cluster were likely a sequencing artifact.

As for this clone: Antigen: not known.

Amplification used 60 Vbeta primers and 13 Jbeta primers. Data came from immunoSEQ multiplex PCR; TCRdb stores just in-frame clones and leaves some out. The sample lists about 110,000 clones; around three quarters were seen once. The germline V gene has CDR1 MNHEY and CDR2 SVGAGI. Trimming removed 5 bases at V and 7 bases at J, with 16 bases between. The CDR3 totals 14 residues. Material: PBMCs. The chain has TRBV6-5 and TRBJ2-3; a possible D gene is TRBD1 (5 bases). The TCR originated in a man aged 25-40 years in good health and CMV-seropositive. CDR3 amino acids: CASSLGRVKNTQYF. CDR3 bases: TGTGCCAGCAGTCTAGGCAGGGTCAAAAATACGCAGTATTTT.